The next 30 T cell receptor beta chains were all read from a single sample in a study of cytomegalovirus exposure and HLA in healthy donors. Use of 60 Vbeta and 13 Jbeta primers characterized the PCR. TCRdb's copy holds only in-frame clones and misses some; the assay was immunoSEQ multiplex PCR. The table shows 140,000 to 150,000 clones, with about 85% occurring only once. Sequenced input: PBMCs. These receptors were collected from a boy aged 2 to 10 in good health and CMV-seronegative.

The CDR3 region is CASTLWDGARNGYTF. The CDR3 bases are TGTGCCAGTACCCTATGGGATGGGGCGCGTAACGGCTACACCTTC. The V gene is TRBV19, the J gene TRBJ1-2; D is perhaps TRBD1 (5 bases). This CDR3 has 15 amino acids. Trimming stripped 7 bases from V and 8 bases from J, with 23 bases between. From germline, CDR1 is LNHDA and CDR2 SQIVND (reference sequence).

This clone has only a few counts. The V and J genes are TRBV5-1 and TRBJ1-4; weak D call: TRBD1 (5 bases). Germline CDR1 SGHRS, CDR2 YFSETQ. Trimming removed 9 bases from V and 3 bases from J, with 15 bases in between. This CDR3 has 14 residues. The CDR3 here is CATLIRGSNEKLFF. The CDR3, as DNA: TGCGCCACCCTAATAAGGGGTTCTAATGAAAAACTGTTTTTT. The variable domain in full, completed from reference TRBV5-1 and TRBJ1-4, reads KAGVTQTPRYLIKTRGQQVTLSCSPISGHRSVSWYQQTPGQGLQFLFEYFSETQRNKGNFPGRFSGRQFSNSRSEMNVSTLELGDSALYLCATLIRGSNEKLFFGSGTQLSVL.

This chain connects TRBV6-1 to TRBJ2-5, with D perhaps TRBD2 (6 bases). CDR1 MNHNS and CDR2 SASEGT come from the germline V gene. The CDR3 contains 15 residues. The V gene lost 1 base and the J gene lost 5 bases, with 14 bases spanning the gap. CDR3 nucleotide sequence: TGTGCCAGCAGTGAAGACCCTCGGGGGAGTGAGACCCAGTACTTC. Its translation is CASSEDPRGSETQYF.

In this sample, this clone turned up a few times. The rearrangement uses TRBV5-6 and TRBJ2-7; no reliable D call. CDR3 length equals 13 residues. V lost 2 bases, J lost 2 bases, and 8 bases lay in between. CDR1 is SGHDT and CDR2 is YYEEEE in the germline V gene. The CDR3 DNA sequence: TGTGCCAGCAGCTTTACAGCTACCTACGAGCAGTACTTC. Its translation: CASSFTATYEQYF.

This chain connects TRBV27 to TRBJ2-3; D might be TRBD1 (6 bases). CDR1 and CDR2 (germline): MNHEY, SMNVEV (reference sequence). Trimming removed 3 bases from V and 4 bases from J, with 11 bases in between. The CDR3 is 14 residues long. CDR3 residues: CASSLFGTSDTQYF. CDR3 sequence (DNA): TGTGCCAGCAGTTTGTTCGGGACATCAGATACGCAGTATTTT.

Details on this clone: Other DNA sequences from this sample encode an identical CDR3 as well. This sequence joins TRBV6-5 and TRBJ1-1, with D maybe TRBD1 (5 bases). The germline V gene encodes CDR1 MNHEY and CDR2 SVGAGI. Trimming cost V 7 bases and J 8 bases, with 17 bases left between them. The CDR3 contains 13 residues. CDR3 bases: TGTGCCAGCACTCCCTGGGGGGGAAAAGAAGCTTTCTTT. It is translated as CASTPWGGKEAFF.

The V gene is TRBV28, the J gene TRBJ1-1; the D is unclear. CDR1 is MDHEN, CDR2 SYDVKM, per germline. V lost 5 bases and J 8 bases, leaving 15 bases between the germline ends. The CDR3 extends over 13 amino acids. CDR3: CASSPEGDEEAFF. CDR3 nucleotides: TGTGCCAGCAGTCCGGAGGGTGACGAAGAAGCTTTCTTT.

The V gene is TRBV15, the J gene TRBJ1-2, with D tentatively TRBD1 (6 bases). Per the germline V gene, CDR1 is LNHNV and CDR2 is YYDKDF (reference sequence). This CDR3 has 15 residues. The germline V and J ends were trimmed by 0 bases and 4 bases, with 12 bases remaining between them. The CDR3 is CATSRELTGPYGYTF. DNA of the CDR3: TGTGCCACCAGCAGAGAGCTGACAGGACCCTATGGCTACACCTTC.

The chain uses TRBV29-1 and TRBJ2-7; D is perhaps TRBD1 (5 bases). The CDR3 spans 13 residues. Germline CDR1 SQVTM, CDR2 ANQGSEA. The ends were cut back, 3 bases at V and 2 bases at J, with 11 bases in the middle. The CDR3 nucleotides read TGCAGCGTTGAGGTGGGGCGAGCCTACGAGCAGTACTTC. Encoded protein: CSVEVGRAYEQYF.

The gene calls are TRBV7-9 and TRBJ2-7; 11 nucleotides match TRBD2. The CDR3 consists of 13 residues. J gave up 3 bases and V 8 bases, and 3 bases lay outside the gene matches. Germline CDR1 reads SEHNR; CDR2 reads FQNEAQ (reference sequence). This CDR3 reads CASGTSGFYEQYF. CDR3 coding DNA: TGTGCCAGCGGGACTAGCGGATTCTACGAGCAGTACTTC.

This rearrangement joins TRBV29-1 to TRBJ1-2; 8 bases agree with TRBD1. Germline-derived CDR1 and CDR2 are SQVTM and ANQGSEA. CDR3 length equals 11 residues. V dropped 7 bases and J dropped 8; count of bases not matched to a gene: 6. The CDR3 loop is CSGHRGEGYTF. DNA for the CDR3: TGCAGCGGCCACAGGGGGGAAGGCTACACCTTC. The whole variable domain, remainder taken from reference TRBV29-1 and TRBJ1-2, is SAVISQKPSRDICQRGTSLTIQCQVDSQVTMMFWYRQQPGQSLTLIATANQGSEATYESGFVIDKFPISRPNLTFSTLTVSNMSPEDSSIYLCSGHRGEGYTFGSGTRLTVV.

CDR3: CASSQDRAGGAREQYF. The CDR3 region has the DNA TGTGCCAGCAGCCAAGATCGGGCGGGAGGGGCCAGGGAGCAGTACTTC. V is TRBV4-2 and J is TRBJ2-7; the match to TRBD2 covers 9 bases. V lost 0 bases, J lost 7 bases, and 10 bases stayed unmatched. The CDR3 is made up of 16 amino acids. The V gene's germline CDR1 is LGHNA and CDR2 YNFKEQ.

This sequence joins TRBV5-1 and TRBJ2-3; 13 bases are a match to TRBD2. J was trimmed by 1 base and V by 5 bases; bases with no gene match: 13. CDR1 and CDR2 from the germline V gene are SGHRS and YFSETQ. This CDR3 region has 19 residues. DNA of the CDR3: TGCGCCAGCAGTCAGTACGGACTAGCGGGAGAGTGGGGCACAGATACGCAGTATTTT. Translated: CASSQYGLAGEWGTDTQYF. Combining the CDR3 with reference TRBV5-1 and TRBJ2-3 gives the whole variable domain KAGVTQTPRYLIKTRGQQVTLSCSPISGHRSVSWYQQTPGQGLQFLFEYFSETQRNKGNFPGRFSGRQFSNSRSEMNVSTLELGDSALYLCASSQYGLAGEWGTDTQYFGPGTRLTVL.

The CDR3 DNA sequence: TGTGCCAGCAGCCGCACTCCGGGGAACACCGGGGAGCTGTTTTTT. This sequence encodes CASSRTPGNTGELFF. The genes are TRBV7-2 and TRBJ2-2; D remains unclear. Deletions cut 5 bases from V and 1 base from J, with 11 bases between. This CDR3 is 15 amino acids long. Germline values: CDR1 SGHTA, CDR2 FQGNSA.

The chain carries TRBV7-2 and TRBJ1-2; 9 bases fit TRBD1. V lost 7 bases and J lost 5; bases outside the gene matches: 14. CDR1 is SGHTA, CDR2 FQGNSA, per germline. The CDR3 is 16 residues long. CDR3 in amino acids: CASNSPTGTGTYGYTF. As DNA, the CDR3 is TGTGCCAGCAACTCACCTACCGGGACAGGGACATATGGCTACACCTTC.

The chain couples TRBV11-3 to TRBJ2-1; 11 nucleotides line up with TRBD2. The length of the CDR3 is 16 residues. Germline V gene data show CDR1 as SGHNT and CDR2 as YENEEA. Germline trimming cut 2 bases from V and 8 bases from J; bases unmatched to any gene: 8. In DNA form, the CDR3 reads TGTGCCAGCAGCTTATATAGCGGGAGGGCCGTGTATGAGCAGTTCTTC. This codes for CASSLYSGRAVYEQFF.

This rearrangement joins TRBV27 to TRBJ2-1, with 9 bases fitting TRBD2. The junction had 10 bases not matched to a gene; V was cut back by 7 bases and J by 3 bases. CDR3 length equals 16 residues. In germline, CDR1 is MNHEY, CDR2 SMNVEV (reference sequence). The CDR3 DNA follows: TGTGCCAGCAAAAGTCTAGCGGGAAGAGGCTACAATGAGCAGTTCTTC. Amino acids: CASKSLAGRGYNEQFF.

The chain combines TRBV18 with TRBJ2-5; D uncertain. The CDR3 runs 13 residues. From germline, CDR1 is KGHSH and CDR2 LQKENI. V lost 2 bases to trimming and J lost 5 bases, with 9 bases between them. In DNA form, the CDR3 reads TGTGCCAGCTCACCAGGAGATGGGGAGACCCAGTACTTC. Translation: CASSPGDGETQYF.

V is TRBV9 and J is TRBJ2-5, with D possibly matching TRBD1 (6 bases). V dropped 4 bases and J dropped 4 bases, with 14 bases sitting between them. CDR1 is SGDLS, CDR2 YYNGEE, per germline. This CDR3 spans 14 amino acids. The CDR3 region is CASSTRTGIETQYF. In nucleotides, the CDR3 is TGTGCCAGCAGCACACGAACAGGGATAGAGACCCAGTACTTC.

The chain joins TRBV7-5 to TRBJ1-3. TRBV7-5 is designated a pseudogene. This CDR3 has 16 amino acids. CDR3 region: CVRSLISSGAGNTIYF. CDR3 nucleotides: TGTGTCAGAAGCTTAATCAGTTCCGGGGCTGGAAACACCATATATTTT.

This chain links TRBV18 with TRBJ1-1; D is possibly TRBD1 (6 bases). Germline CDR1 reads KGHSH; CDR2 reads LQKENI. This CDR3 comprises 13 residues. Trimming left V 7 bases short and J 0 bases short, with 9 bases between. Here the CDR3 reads CASYGQMNTEAFF. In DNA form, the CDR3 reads TGTGCCAGCTATGGACAGATGAACACTGAAGCTTTCTTT.

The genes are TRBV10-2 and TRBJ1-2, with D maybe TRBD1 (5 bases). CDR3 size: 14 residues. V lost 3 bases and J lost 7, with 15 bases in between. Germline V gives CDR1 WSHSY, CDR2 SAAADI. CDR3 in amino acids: CASSDRDSRLGYTF. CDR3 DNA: TGCGCCAGCAGTGATCGGGACTCCCGGCTTGGCTACACCTTC.

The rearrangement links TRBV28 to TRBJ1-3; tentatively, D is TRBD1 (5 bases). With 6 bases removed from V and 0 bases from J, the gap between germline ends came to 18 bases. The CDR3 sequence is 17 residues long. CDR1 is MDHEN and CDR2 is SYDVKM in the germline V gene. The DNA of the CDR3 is TGTGCCAGCAGCCCTGTACTGACAGCAGGCTCTGGAAACACCATATATTTT. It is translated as CASSPVLTAGSGNTIYF. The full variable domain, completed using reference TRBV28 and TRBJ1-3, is DVKVTQSSRYLVKRTGEKVFLECVQDMDHENMFWYRQDPGLGLRLIYFSYDVKMKEKGDIPEGYSVSREKKERFSLILESASTNQTSMYLCASSPVLTAGSGNTIYFGEGSWLTVV.

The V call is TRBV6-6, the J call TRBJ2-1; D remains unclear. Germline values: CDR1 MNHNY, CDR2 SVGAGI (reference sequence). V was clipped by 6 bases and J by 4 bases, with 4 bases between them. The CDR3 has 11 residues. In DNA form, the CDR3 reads TGTGCCAGCAGCCCTTACAATGAGCAGTTCTTC. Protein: CASSPYNEQFF.

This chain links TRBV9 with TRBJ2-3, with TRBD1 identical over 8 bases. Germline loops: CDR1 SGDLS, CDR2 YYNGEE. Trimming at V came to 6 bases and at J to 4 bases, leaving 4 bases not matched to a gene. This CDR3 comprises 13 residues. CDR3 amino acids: CASMATGADTQYF. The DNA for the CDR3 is TGTGCCAGCATGGCGACAGGGGCAGATACGCAGTATTTT.

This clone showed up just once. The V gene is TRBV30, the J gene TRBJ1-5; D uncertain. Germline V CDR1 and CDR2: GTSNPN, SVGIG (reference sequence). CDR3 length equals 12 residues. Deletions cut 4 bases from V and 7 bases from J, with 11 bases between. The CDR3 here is CAWKQEDQPQHF. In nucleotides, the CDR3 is TGTGCCTGGAAGCAGGAGGACCAGCCCCAGCATTTT.

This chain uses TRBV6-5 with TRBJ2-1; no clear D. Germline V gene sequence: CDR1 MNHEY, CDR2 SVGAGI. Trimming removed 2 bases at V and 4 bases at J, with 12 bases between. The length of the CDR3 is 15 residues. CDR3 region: CASSYENTEYNEQFF. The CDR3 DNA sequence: TGTGCCAGCAGTTACGAAAATACAGAATACAATGAGCAGTTCTTC.

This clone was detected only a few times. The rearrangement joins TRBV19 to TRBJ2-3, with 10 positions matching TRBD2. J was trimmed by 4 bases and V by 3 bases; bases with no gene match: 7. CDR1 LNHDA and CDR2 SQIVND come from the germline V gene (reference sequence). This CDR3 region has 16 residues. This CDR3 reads CASSMVAGGRSDTQYF. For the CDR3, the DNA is TGTGCCAGTAGTATGGTAGCGGGAGGTAGGTCAGATACGCAGTATTTT. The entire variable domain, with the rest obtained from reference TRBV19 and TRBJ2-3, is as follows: DGGITQSPKYLFRKEGQNVTLSCEQNLNHDAMYWYRQDPGQGLRLIYYSQIVNDFQKGDIAEGYSVSREKKESFPLTVTSAQKNPTAFYLCASSMVAGGRSDTQYFGPGTRLTVL.

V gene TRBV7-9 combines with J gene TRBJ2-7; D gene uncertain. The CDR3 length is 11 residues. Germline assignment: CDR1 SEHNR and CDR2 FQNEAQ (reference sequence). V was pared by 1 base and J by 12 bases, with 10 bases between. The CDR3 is CASSLGGPRYF. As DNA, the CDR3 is TGTGCCAGCAGCTTAGGAGGTCCGCGGTACTTC.

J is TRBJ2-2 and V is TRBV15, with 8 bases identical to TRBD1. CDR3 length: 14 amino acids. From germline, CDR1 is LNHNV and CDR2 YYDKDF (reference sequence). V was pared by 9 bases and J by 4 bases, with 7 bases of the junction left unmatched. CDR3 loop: CATTRTGFTGELFF. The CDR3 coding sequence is TGTGCCACGACCAGGACAGGGTTCACCGGGGAGCTGTTTTTT.